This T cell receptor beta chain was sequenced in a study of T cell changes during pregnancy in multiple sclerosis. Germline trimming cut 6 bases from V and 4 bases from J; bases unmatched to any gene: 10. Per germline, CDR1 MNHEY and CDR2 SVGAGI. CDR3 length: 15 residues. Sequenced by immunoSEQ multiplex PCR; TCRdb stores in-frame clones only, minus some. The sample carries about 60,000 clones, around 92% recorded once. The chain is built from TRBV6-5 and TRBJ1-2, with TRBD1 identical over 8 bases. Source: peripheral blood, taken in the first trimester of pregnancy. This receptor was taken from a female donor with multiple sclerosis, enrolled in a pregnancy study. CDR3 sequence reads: CASSGGGDRIYGYTF. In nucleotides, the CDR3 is TGTGCCAGCAGCGGCGGGGGGGACAGGATCTATGGCTACACCTTC.